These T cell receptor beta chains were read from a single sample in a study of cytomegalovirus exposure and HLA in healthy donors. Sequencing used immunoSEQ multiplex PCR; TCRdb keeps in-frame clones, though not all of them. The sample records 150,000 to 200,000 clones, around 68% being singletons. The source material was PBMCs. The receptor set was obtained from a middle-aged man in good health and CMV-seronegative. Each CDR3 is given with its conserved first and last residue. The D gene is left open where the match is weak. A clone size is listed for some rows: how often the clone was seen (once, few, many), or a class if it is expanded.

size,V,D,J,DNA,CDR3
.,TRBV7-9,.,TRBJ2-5,TGTGCCAGCAGCTTCTCCGAGACCCAGTACTTC,CASSFSETQYF
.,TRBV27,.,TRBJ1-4,TGTGCCAGCAGTTTGACGCGGGTGGCTGAAAAACTGTTTTTT,CASSLTRVAEKLFF
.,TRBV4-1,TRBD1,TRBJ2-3,TGCGCCAGCAGCCAAGTTCTAGACAGGGGCACAGATACGCAGTATTTT,CASSQVLDRGTDTQYF
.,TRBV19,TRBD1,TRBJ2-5,TGTGCCAGTAGAAACGATAGGACAGGGGGCGAAGAGACCCAGTACTTC,CASRNDRTGGEETQYF
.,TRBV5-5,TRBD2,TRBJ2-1,TGTGCCAGCAGCTTGACCAGCGGGAATGTACAGTTCTTC,CASSLTSGNVQFF
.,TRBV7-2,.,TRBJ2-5,TGTGCCAGCAGCGCCCAACAGGGAACCCGGCCCCAGTACTTC,CASSAQQGTRPQYF
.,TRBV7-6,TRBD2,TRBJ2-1,TGTGCCAGCAACTCTCTTAGCGGGGGTTACAATGAGCAGTTCTTC,CASNSLSGGYNEQFF
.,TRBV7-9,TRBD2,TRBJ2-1,TGTTCCAGCAGCTCCCTCACTAGCGGGGTCTACAATGAGCAGTTCTTC,CSSSSLTSGVYNEQFF
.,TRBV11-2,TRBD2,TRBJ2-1,TGTGCCAGCAGCCTGACTAGCGGGGGGGCGGGTGAGCAGTTCTTC,CASSLTSGGAGEQFF
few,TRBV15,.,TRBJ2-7,TGTGCCACCAGCAGAGATACAGCCTTACCCGCTGCCTACGAGCAGTACTTC,CATSRDTALPAAYEQYF
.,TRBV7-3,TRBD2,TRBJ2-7,TGTGCCAGCAGCTTAAACCGGGAGGGAGAGCAGTACTTC,CASSLNREGEQYF
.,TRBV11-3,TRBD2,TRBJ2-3,TGTGCCAGCAGCCGGGGACTAGCGGGATCCGGAGATACGCAGTATTTT,CASSRGLAGSGDTQYF
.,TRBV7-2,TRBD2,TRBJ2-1,TGTGCCAGCAGCTCCTTCGCGGGAGGGGCCCATGAGCAGTTCTTC,CASSSFAGGAHEQFF
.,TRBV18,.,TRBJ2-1,TGTGCCAGCTCACCAGAGAACAATGAGCAGTTCTTC,CASSPENNEQFF
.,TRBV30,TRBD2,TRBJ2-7,TGTGCCTGGAGGGTCGGAACTAGCGGCTTCTACGAGCAGTACTTC,CAWRVGTSGFYEQYF
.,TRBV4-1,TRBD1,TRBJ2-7,TGCGCCAGCGGGGGGGACAGGGGCTTCTTCTACGAGCAGTACTTC,CASGGDRGFFYEQYF
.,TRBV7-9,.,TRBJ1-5,TGTGCCAGCAGCTTACGAGGGAGCAATCAGCCCCAGCATTTT,CASSLRGSNQPQHF
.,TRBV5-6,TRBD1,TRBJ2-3,TGTGCCAGCAGCTTTTTCGGACAGGGGGCTGAGACAGATACGCAGTATTTT,CASSFFGQGAETDTQYF
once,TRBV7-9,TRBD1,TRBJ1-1,TGTGCCAGCAGCTTAGGCGACAGGGCTAACACTGAAGCTTTCTTT,CASSLGDRANTEAFF
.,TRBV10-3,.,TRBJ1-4,TGTGCCATCAGTGGTGCGGTTGGGGGGACTGAAAAACTGTTTTTT,CAISGAVGGTEKLFF
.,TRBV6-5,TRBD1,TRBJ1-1,TGTGCCAGCACCGAGACAGGGGGCGCTTCTGAAGCTTTCTTT,CASTETGGASEAFF
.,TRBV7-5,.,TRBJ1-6,TGTGCCAGAAGCTCGGACAGGTCCGATTCACCCCTCCACTTT,CARSSDRSDSPLHF
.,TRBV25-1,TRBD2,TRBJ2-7,TGTGCCAGCAGTAGGACTAGCGGGGGGTATTACGAGCAGTACTTC,CASSRTSGGYYEQYF
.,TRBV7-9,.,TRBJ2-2,TGTGCCAGCAGCTCCCCGGCGAACACCGGGGAGCTGTTTTTT,CASSSPANTGELFF
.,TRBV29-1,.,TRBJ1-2,TGCAGCTCCCGTGGGGAGATCGACTATGGCTACACCTTC,CSSRGEIDYGYTF
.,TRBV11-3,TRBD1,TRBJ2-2,TGTGCCAGCAGCCAACAGGGGTTGAACACCGGGGAGCTGTTTTTT,CASSQQGLNTGELFF
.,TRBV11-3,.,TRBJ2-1,TGTGCCAGCAGCTTAGATTCTCAGGGTCTACATGAGCAGTTCTTC,CASSLDSQGLHEQFF
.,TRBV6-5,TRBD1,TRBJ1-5,TGTGCCAGCAGTCCAGGGGGCCCTGAGGCCCAGCATTTT,CASSPGGPEAQHF
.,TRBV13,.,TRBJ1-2,TGTGCCAGCAGCTCGCCGGGATACTCTAACTATGGCTACACCTTC,CASSSPGYSNYGYTF
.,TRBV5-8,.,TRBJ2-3,TGTGCCAGCAGCTTAGGCCTAGTCGGGATGTCAGATACGCAGTATTTT,CASSLGLVGMSDTQYF
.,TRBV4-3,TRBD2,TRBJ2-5,TGCGCCAGAAGCCAAGGGCATAGCGGGTACCAAGAGACCCAGTACTTC,CARSQGHSGYQETQYF
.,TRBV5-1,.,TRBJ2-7,TGCGCCAGCAGCTTGCGGGTAGCAGAGAGCTCCTACGAGCAGTACTTC,CASSLRVAESSYEQYF
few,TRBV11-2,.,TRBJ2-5,TGTGCCAGCAGCACCGTAGCCAGCTACCAAGAGACCCAGTACTTC,CASSTVASYQETQYF
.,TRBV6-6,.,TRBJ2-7,TGTGCCAGCAGTCCAAACAGGGAAGTCCCCGAGCAGTACTTC,CASSPNREVPEQYF
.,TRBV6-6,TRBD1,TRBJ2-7,TGTGCCAGCAGAACGACAGGGAACCTTTACGAGCAGTACTTC,CASRTTGNLYEQYF
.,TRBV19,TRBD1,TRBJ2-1,TGTGCCAGTAGTCTCTTTGGGACAGGGTACAATGAGCAGTTCTTC,CASSLFGTGYNEQFF
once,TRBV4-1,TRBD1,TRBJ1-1,TGCGCCAGCAGCGGGGGACAGCTAGAAGCTTTCTTT,CASSGGQLEAFF
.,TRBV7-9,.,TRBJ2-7,TGTGCCAGCAGCCCCCAAAGGGGGGACAGCGAGCAGTACTTC,CASSPQRGDSEQYF
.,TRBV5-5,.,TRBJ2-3,TGTGCCAGCAGCTTGGAGGGGTTCTCAGATACGCAGTATTTT,CASSLEGFSDTQYF
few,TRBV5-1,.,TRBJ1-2,TGCGCCAGCAGGGACCGGGACACGGAGAGCTACACCTTC,CASRDRDTESYTF
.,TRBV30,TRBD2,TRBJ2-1,TGTGCCTGGAGTGGGGGACTAGACAATGAGCAGTTCTTC,CAWSGGLDNEQFF
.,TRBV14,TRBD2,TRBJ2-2,TGTGCCAGCAGCCAAGTACGCAGCGGGGCGAACACCGGGGAGCTGTTTTTT,CASSQVRSGANTGELFF
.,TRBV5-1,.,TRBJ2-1,TGCGCCAGCAGCTTGGGAGAGTTTCTTGAGCAGTTCTTC,CASSLGEFLEQFF
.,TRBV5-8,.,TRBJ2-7,TGTGCCAGCAGCTTGGGCCCGGGAACGAGCTCCTACGAGCAGTACTTC,CASSLGPGTSSYEQYF
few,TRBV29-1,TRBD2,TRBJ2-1,TGCAGCGTTGAAGGTGGTAGCGGGGGGTACAATGAGCAGTTCTTC,CSVEGGSGGYNEQFF
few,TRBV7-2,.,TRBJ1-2,TGTGCCAGCAGATGGGGGGTTAACTATGGCTACACCTTC,CASRWGVNYGYTF
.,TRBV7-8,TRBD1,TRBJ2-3,TGTGCCAGCAGCTTAAATTCGGGACAGGGCGGAGATACGCAGTATTTT,CASSLNSGQGGDTQYF
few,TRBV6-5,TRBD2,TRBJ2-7,TGTGCCAGCAGTTACTCAACCGGGACTAGCTACGAGCAGTACTTC,CASSYSTGTSYEQYF
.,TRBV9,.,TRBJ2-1,TGTGCCAGCAGCCCCTCCCCGGGACTCGACAATGAGCAGTTCTTC,CASSPSPGLDNEQFF
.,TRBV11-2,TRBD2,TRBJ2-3,TGTGCCAGCAGGCCACTAGCGGGAGGGAGGGGCACAGATACGCAGTATTTT,CASRPLAGGRGTDTQYF
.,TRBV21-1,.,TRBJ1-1,TGTGCCAGCAGCAATATTGTTGGGGAGGAAGGCACTGAAGCTTTCTTT,CASSNIVGEEGTEAFF
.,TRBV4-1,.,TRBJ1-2,TGCGCCAGCAGCCAAGATCGGGGCGGGGGGGGGATCTATGGCTACACCTTC,CASSQDRGGGGIYGYTF